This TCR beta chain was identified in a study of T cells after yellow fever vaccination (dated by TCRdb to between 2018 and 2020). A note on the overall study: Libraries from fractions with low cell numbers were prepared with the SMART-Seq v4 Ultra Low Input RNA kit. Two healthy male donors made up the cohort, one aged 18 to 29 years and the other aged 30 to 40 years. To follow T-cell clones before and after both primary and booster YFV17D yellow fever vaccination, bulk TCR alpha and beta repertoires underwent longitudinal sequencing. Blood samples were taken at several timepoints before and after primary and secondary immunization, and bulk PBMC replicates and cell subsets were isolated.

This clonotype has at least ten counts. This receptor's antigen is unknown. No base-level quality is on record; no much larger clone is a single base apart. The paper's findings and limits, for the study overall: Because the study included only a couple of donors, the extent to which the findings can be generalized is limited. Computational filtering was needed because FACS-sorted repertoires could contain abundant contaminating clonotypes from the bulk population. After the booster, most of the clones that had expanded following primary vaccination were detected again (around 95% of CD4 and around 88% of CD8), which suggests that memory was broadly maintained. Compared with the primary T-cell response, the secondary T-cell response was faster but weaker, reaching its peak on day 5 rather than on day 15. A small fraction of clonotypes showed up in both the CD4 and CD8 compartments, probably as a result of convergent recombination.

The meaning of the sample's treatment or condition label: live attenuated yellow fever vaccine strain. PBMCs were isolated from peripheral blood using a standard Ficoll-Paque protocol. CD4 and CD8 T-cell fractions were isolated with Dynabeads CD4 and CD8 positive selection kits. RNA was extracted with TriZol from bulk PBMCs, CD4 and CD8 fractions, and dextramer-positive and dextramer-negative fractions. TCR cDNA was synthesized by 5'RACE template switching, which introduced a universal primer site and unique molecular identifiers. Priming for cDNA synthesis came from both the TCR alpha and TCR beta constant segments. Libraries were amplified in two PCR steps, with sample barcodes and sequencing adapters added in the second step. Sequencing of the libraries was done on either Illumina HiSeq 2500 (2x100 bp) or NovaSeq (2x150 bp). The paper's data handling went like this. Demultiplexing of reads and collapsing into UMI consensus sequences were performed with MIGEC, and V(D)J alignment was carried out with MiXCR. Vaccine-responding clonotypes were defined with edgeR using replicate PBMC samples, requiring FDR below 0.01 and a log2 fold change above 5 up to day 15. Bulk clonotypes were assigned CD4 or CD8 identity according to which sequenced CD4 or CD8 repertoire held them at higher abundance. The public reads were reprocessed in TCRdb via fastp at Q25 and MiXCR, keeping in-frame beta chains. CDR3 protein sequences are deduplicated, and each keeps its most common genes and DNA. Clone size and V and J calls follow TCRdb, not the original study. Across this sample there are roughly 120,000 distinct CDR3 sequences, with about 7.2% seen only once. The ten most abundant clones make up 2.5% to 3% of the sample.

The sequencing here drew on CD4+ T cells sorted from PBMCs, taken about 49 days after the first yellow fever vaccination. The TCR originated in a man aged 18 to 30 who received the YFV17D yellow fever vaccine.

The nucleotide sequence is given as TGTGCCATCAGCAAAGTGGTGGACACTGAAGCTTTCTTT. It is translated as CAISKVVDTEAFF. Recombination connected TRBV10-3 to TRBJ1-1, with no reliable assignment of the D segment. V is shortened by 6 bases, J by 3 bases, and the region joining them spans 11 bases. The CDR3 starts with the cysteine, ends with the phenylalanine, and has 13 residues. Kept here is only the CDR3 DNA, which spans 39 bases and is read in frame from base 1. The germline V gene gives CDR1 as ENHRY and CDR2 as SYGVKD.